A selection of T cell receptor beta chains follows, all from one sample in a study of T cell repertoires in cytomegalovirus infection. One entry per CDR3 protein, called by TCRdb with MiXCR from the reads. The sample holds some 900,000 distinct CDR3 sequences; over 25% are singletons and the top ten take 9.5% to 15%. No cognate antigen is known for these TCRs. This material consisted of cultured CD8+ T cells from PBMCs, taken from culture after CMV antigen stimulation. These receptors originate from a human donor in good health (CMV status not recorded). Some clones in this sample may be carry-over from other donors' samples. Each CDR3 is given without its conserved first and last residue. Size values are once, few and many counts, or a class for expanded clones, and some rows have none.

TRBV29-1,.,SWDSEGPEAF
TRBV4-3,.,ASSHPPSAKTGELF
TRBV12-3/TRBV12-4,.,ANRHHRGRGGYT
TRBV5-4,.,ANSPRTDTQY
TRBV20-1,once,SARISSGGGSFNEQF
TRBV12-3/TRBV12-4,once,ASSGHGGQYEQY
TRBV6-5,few,ASSELAGAGETQY
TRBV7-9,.,ATAPEDRGLAF
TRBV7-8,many,ASSTLTGNTGELF
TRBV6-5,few,AVARGEGGTEKLF
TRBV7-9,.,ASRPGYARIVDEKLF
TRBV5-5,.,ASSLWRSPTNEKLF
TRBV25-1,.,ASSEWPLRSLH
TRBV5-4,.,ASSSIGLGKNIQY
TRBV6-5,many,ASRQGVVTYEQY